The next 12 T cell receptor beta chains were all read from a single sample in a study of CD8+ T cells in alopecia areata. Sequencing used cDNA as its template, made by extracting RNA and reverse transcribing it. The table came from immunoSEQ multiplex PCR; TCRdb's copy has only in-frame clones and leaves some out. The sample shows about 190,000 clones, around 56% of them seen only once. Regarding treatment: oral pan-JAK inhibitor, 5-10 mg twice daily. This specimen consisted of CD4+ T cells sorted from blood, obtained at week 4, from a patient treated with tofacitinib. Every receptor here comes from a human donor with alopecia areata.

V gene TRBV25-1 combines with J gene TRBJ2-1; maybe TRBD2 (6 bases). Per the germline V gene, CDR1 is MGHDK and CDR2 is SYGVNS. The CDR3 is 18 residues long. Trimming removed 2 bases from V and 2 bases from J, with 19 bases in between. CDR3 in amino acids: CASSELGWGPGAYNEQFF. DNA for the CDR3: TGTGCCAGCAGTGAACTCGGTTGGGGACCGGGGGCCTACAATGAGCAGTTCTTC. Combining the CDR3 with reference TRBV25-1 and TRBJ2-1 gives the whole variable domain EADIYQTPRYLVIGTGKKITLECSQTMGHDKMYWYQQDPGMELHLIHYSYGVNSTEKGDLSSESTVSRIRTEHFPLTLESARPSHTSQYLCASSELGWGPGAYNEQFFGPGTRLTVL.

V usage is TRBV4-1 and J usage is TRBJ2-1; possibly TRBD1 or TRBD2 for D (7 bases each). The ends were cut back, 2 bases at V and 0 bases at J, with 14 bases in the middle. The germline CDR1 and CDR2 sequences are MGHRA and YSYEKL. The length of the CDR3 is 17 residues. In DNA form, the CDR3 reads TGCGCCAGCAGCCAATCATCAGGGGGGGGCTCCTACAATGAGCAGTTCTTC. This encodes CASSQSSGGGSYNEQFF.

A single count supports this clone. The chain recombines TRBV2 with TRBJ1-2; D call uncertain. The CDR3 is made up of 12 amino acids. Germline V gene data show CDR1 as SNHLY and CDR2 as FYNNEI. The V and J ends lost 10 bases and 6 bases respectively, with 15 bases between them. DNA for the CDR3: TGTGCCACCAGACTTTCCGGGAATGGCTACACCTTC. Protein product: CATRLSGNGYTF.

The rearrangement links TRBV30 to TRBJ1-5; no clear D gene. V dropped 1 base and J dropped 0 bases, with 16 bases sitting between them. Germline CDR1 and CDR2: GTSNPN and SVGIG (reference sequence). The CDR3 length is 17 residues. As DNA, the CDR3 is TGTGCCTGGAGTGGAGGATGGTGGGGAAATAGCAATCAGCCCCAGCATTTT. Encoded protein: CAWSGGWWGNSNQPQHF.

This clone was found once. The CDR3 is CASSEGPRSYEQYF. CDR3 bases: TGTGCCAGCAGCGAGGGACCCCGATCCTACGAGCAGTACTTC. This chain links TRBV9 with TRBJ2-7; D is possibly TRBD1 or TRBD2 (5 bases each). Per germline, CDR1 SGDLS and CDR2 YYNGEE. The CDR3 is made up of 14 amino acids. The germline V and J ends were trimmed by 3 bases and 1 base, with 11 bases remaining between them. Full variable domain (remainder filled in from reference TRBV9 and TRBJ2-7): DSGVTQTPKHLITATGQRVTLRCSPRSGDLSVYWYQQSLDQGLQFLIQYYNGEERAKGNILERFSAQQFPDLHSELNLSSLELGDSALYFCASSEGPRSYEQYFGPGTRLTVT.

DNA for the CDR3: TGTGCTTCGAACAGGGGGCGATCCTACAATGAGCAGTTCTTC. Encoded protein: CASNRGRSYNEQFF. The chain couples TRBV30 to TRBJ2-1; 9 bases line up with TRBD1. The V gene's germline CDR1 is GTSNPN and CDR2 SVGIG (reference sequence). This CDR3 contains 14 residues.

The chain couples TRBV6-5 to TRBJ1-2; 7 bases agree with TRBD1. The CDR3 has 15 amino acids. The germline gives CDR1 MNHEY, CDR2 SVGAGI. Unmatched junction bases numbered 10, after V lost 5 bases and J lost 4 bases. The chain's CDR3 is CASSPPGGRGYGYTF. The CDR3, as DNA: TGTGCCAGCAGTCCACCAGGGGGAAGGGGCTATGGCTACACCTTC.

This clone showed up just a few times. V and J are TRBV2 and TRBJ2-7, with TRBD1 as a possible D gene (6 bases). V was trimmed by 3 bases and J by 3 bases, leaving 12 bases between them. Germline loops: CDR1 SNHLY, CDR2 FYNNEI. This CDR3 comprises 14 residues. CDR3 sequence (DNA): TGTGCCAGCAGTGAGGGCCTAGGGGGCTACGAGCAGTACTTC. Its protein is CASSEGLGGYEQYF. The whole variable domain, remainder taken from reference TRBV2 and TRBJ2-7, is EPEVTQTPSHQVTQMGQEVILRCVPISNHLYFYWYRQILGQKVEFLVSFYNNEISEKSEIFDDQFSVERPDGSNFTLKIRSTKLEDSAMYFCASSEGLGGYEQYFGPGTRLTVT.

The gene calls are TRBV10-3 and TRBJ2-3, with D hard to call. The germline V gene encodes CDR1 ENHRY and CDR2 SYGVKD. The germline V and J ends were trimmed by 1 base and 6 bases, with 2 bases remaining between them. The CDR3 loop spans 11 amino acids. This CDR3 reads CAISEYDTQYF. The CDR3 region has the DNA TGTGCCATCAGTGAGTACGATACGCAGTATTTT.

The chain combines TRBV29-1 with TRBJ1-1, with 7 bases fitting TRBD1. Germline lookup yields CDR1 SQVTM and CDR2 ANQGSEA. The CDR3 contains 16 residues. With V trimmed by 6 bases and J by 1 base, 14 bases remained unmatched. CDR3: CSVRGVTGVRNTEAFF. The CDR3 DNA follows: TGCAGCGTCAGGGGGGTCACAGGGGTGAGGAACACTGAAGCTTTCTTT.

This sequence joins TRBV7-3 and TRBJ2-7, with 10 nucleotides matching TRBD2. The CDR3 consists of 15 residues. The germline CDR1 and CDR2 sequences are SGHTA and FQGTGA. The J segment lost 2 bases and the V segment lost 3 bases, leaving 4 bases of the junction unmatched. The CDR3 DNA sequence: TGTGCCAGCAGCTTCAGCGGGAGGGGGCCCTACGAGCAGTACTTC. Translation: CASSFSGRGPYEQYF.

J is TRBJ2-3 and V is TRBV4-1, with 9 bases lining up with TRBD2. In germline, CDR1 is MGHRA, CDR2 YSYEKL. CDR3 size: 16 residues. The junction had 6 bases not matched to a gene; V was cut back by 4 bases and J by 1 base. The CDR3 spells CASSPKTSGGTDTQYF. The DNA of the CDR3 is TGCGCCAGCAGCCCTAAGACTAGCGGCGGCACAGATACGCAGTATTTT.